This TCR beta chain was sequenced in a study of shared clonotypes between healthy human individuals. Study-level findings and limits: Of the naive CD4 clonotypes, around 5.2% were shared across several donors.

Naive CD8 cells lacked CD45RO and underwent positive selection for CCR7, leaving out terminally differentiated effector memory CD45RA+ cells. Repertoires were generated with immunoSEQ multiplex PCR, while TCRdb's copy carries only in-frame clones and drops some. Of 2 million to 2.5 million clones listed, 85% to 95% are singletons. With regard to this clone: Its cognate antigen is unknown. Other DNA sequences from this sample encode an identical CDR3 as well.

Germline V gives CDR1 LGHNA, CDR2 YSLEER. CDR3 size: 14 residues. V was trimmed by 0 bases and J by 3 bases, leaving 9 bases between them. The sequence was obtained from a man between 18 and 29 years old in good health. Some clones in this sample may be carry-over from other donors' samples. This chain connects TRBV4-3 to TRBJ2-7; tentatively, D is TRBD1 (6 bases). Source material: naive CD8+ T cells from PBMCs. CDR3 nucleotide sequence: TGCGCCAGCAGCCAAGATCTCAGGGGCTACGAGCAGTACTTC. This codes for CASSQDLRGYEQYF.